The 14 T cell receptor beta chains in this list originate from one sample, sequenced in a study of blood T cells in healthy people across ages. The second PCR ran roughly 7 to 12 cycles with a sample-barcoded 5' primer and J-beta primers. Each CDR3 protein is one row after TCRdb ran MiXCR on the 5' RACE reads. The sample records around 520,000 distinct CDR3 sequences, about 26% being singletons. These records were also assigned to another study, of T cells of mothers and their children.

Sequencing used blood. These receptors came from a boy aged 2-15 years in good health.

This chain links TRBV5-8 with TRBJ1-2; tentative D call: TRBD1 (5 bases). V was trimmed by 0 bases and J by 12 bases, leaving 9 bases between them. The germline V gene encodes CDR1 SGHTS and CDR2 YDEGEE. The CDR3 runs 11 residues. The DNA of the CDR3 is TGTGCCAGCAGCTTGGACAGGAGGCACACCTTC. As protein: CASSLDRRHTF.

Comment on this clonotype: Since the CDR3 does not end with the conserved phenylalanine or tryptophan, this likely comes from a read error. It is unclear where the CDR3 begins or ends on the DNA, so no DNA is shown, and the CDR3 is as TCRdb lists it. The chain employs TRBV18 and TRBJ2-5; whether TRBD2, the table's D call, matches the DNA was not checked. The CDR3 extends over 13 residues, inclusive of both ends. Germline V gene sequence: CDR1 KGHSH, CDR2 LQKENI. The CDR3 protein is CASSPDVRRVYRL.

This sequence joins TRBV5-5 and TRBJ1-2, with D hard to call. V was trimmed by 1 base and J by 8 bases, leaving 18 bases between them. The CDR3 length is 15 residues. Germline V lookup: CDR1 SGHKS, CDR2 YYEKEE (reference sequence). The CDR3 protein is CASSLSLAGKSGYTF. CDR3 in DNA: TGTGCCAGCAGCTTGTCGTTGGCAGGAAAGAGCGGCTACACCTTC.

This chain links TRBV20-1 with TRBJ2-4, with D possibly matching TRBD2 (5 bases). The CDR3 runs to 16 residues. Germline values: CDR1 DFQATT, CDR2 SNEGSKA (reference sequence). V lost 0 bases and J lost 0, with 12 bases in between. The CDR3, as DNA: TGCAGTGCTAGAGATCCAACTAGGATAGCCAAAAACATTCAGTACTTC. It codes for CSARDPTRIAKNIQYF.

This chain links TRBV7-9 with TRBJ2-2; 8 nucleotides match TRBD1. With V trimmed by 3 bases and J by 7 bases, 7 bases remained unmatched. CDR3 size: 15 residues. CDR1 is SEHNR, CDR2 FQNEAQ, per germline (reference sequence). The CDR3 DNA sequence: TGTGCCAGCAGCTTGGTCAGGGGGCCCCACGGGGAGCTGTTTTTT. Protein product: CASSLVRGPHGELFF.

The V call is TRBV7-9, the J call TRBJ2-7; the match to TRBD2 covers 9 bases. Germline values: CDR1 SEHNR, CDR2 FQNEAQ (reference sequence). The CDR3 loop spans 15 amino acids. With 5 bases clipped from V and 5 bases from J, the junction kept 10 bases outside the gene matches. The CDR3: CASSPLAGSGHEQYF. The CDR3 DNA sequence: TGTGCCAGCAGCCCTCTAGCGGGATCGGGCCACGAGCAGTACTTC.

The gene calls are TRBV6-5 and TRBJ1-6, with D possibly TRBD1 on 5 matching bases. The CDR3 is 16 amino acids. Trimming took 0 bases from V and 7 from J, leaving 13 bases between them. Germline lookup yields CDR1 MNHEY and CDR2 SVGAGI. The CDR3 bases are TGTGCCAGCAGTTACTCGGCCGGGGCCGGGAATTCACCCCTCCACTTT. Translating it yields CASSYSAGAGNSPLHF.

This clonotype has ten or more counts. A junction boundary mismatches the germline segment, possibly from a read error. The CDR3 DNA is TGTGCCAGCAGGGAAGCCGGGACAAAGAACACTGAAGCTTTCTTT. Translating gives CASREAGTKNTEAFF. The V and J genes are TRBV6-1 and TRBJ1-1, with D perhaps TRBD1 (6 bases). This CDR3 is built from 15 residues. Germline assignment: CDR1 MNHNS and CDR2 SASEGT.

This clonotype was found a few times. The chain employs TRBV7-9 and TRBJ1-1; D may be TRBD1 (5 bases). Trimming took 4 bases from V and 3 from J, leaving 21 bases between them. Germline CDR1 and CDR2: SEHNR and FQNEAQ (reference sequence). The CDR3 loop spans 17 amino acids. For the CDR3, the DNA is TGTGCCAGCAGCTCTCCGGGACGGAGGGGTAGGGACACTGAAGCTTTCTTT. It codes for CASSSPGRRGRDTEAFF.

The chain links TRBV11-2 to TRBJ2-5; a possible D gene is TRBD2 (5 bases). The CDR3 is 14 amino acids. V lost 7 bases and J 4 bases, leaving 16 bases between the germline ends. From germline, CDR1 is SGHAT and CDR2 FQNNGV. CDR3: CASILLSRGETQYF. DNA of the CDR3: TGTGCCAGCATCCTTCTTAGCCGGGGAGAGACCCAGTACTTC.

The chain is built from TRBV20-1 and TRBJ2-5; TRBD1 aligns across 7 bases. Germline trimming cut 0 bases from V and 13 bases from J; bases unmatched to any gene: 11. The CDR3 extends over 13 amino acids. CDR1 and CDR2 (germline): DFQATT, SNEGSKA (reference sequence). The CDR3 DNA reads TGCAGTGCTAGAGACCGGGACAGTGTGGGGATGTACTTC. It encodes CSARDRDSVGMYF.

The V call is TRBV20-1, the J call TRBJ2-7; tentatively, D is TRBD1 or TRBD2 (5 bases each). The CDR3 length is 12 residues. CDR1 is DFQATT, CDR2 SNEGSKA, per germline (reference sequence). Trimming stripped 5 bases from V and 2 bases from J, with 10 bases between. CDR3 nucleotides: TGCAGTGCTGGGGACCGAACCTACGAGCAGTACTTC. Protein sequence: CSAGDRTYEQYF.

This chain uses TRBV7-2 with TRBJ2-5; 12 bases are shared with TRBD2. CDR3 length: 15 amino acids. Trimming cost V 7 bases and J 2 bases; bases outside gene matches: 5. Germline CDR1 and CDR2: SGHTA and FQGNSA. CDR3 coding DNA: TGTGCCAGCACCCGACTAGCGGGAGCTCAAGAGACCCAGTACTTC. It codes for CASTRLAGAQETQYF.

This clonotype showed up just a few times. V is TRBV30 and J is TRBJ1-2, with unresolved D. The CDR3 has 13 residues. V lost 0 bases and J lost 4, with 9 bases in between. CDR1 GTSNPN and CDR2 SVGIG come from the germline V gene (reference sequence). In nucleotides, the CDR3 is TGTGCCTGGAGTGTTGGCGGACGCTATGGCTACACCTTC. This codes for CAWSVGGRYGYTF. Looking up the rest from reference TRBV30 and TRBJ1-2 gives the full variable domain: SQTIHQWPATLVQPVGSPLSLECTVEGTSNPNLYWYRQAAGRGLQLLFYSVGIGQISSEVPQNLSASRPQDRQFILSSKKLLLSDSGFYLCAWSVGGRYGYTFGSGTRLTVV.